This TCR beta chain was obtained from a study of blood T cell repertoires in COVID-19. This clone was seen more than once but under ten times. Per the study methods: Using reference gene primer amplification, nucleated cell counts were estimated. Generated by immunoSEQ multiplex PCR, the TCRdb table keeps only in-frame clones and is missing some. That table supplies the V and J calls and clone size; D and trimming were determined from the DNA. The sample includes about 50,000 clones, over 70% of them seen just once. Germline values: CDR1 SGDLS, CDR2 YYNGEE. There are 16 residues in the CDR3. V was clipped by 0 bases and J by 4 bases, with 14 bases between them.

Sequenced: peripheral blood. The sequence derives from an elderly woman with COVID-19, enrolled during active disease. This chain joins TRBV9 and TRBJ1-5; TRBD1 is a possible D gene (5 bases). This CDR3 reads CASSVAPDTRNQPQHF. CDR3 nucleotides: TGTGCCAGCAGCGTAGCCCCGGACACCCGTAATCAGCCCCAGCATTTT.